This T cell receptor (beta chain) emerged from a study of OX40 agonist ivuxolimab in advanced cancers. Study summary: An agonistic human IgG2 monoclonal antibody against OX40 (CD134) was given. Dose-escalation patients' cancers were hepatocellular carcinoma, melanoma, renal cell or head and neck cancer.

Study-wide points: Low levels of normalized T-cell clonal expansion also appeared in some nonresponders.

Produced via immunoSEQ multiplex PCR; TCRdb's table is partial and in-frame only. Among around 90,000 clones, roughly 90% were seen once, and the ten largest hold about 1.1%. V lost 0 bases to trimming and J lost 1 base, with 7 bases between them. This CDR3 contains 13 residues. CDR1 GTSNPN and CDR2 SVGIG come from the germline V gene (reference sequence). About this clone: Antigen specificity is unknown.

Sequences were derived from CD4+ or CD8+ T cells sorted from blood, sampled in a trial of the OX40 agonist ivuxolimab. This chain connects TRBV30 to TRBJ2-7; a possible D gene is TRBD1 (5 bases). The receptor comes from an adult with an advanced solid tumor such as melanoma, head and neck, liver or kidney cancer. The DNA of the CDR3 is TGTGCCTGGAGTGTCACAGGTTCCTACGAGCAGTACTTC. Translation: CAWSVTGSYEQYF.